This entry concerns a single T cell receptor (beta chain). The data derive from a study of blood T cell repertoires in COVID-19. Study in general: Researchers got acute and convalescent COVID-19 samples from the United States, Italy and Spain. PBMCs, B-cell-depleted T cells, or T cells were the source of the cDNA or gDNA that made up the material.

Some clones are missing from TCRdb's copy, which holds only in-frame ones; the method was immunoSEQ multiplex PCR. The data contain 60,000 to 75,000 clones, 70% to 90% of them singletons. Seattle enrolled patients during active infection and tracked them longitudinally. This clonotype was sampled from a woman in her 50s with COVID-19, enrolled during active disease. What was sequenced was peripheral blood.

CDR3 loop: CASSQLAGDLRVLFF. CDR3 nucleotide sequence: TGTGCCAGCAGTCAACTAGCGGGAGACCTCCGAGTGCTGTTTTTT. V usage is TRBV6-4 and J usage is TRBJ2-2, with TRBD2 identical over 11 bases. J was trimmed by 13 bases and V by 5 bases; bases with no gene match: 12. This CDR3 spans 15 amino acids. Looked up from germline, CDR1 is MRHNA and CDR2 is SNTAGT.